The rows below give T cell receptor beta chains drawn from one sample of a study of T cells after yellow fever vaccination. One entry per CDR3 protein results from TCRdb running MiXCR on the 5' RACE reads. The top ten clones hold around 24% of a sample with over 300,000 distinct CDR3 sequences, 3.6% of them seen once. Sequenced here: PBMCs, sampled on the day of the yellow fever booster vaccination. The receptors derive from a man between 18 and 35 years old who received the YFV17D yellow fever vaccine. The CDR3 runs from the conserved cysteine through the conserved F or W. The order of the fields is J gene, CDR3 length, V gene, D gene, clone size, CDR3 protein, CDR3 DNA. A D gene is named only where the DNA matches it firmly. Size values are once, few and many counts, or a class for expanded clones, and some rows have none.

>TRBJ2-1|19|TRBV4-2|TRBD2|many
CASSQDLAGGPRSYNEQFF
TGTGCCAGCAGCCAAGATCTGGCGGGGGGGCCTCGGTCCTACAATGAGCAGTTCTTC
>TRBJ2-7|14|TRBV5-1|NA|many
CASSFEGNSYEQYF
TGCGCCAGCAGCTTCGAGGGCAACTCCTACGAGCAGTACTTC
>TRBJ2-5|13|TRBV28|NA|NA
CASSTRGKETQYF
TGTGCCAGCAGTACCCGGGGGAAAGAGACCCAGTACTTC
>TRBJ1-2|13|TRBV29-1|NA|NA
CSVGHRTNYGYTF
TGCAGCGTTGGGCACAGGACTAACTATGGCTACACCTTC
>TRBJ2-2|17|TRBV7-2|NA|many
CASSSLLDGLITGELFF
TGTGCCAGCAGCTCCCTACTGGACGGACTTATCACCGGGGAGCTGTTTTTT
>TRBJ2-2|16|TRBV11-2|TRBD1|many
CASSLGRTGITGELFF
TGTGCCAGCAGCTTAGGGCGGACAGGGATCACCGGGGAGCTGTTTTTT
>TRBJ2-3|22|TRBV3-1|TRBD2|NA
CASSQAARGLADSRLNTDTQYF
TGTGCCAGCAGCCAAGCGGCCCGGGGACTAGCCGATTCGCGACTAAACACAGATACGCAGTATTTT
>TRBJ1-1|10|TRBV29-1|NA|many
CSATGSEAFF
TGCAGCGCAACAGGGTCGGAAGCTTTCTTT
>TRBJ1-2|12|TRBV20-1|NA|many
CSAREGNYGYTF
TGCAGTGCTAGAGAGGGAAACTATGGCTACACCTTC
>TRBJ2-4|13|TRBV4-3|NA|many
CASSQDPKNIQYF
TGCGCCAGCAGCCAAGATCCTAAAAACATTCAGTACTTC
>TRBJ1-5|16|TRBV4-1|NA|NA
CASSQEDSYSNQPQHF
TGCGCCAGCAGCCAAGAGGACAGCTATAGCAATCAGCCCCAGCATTTT
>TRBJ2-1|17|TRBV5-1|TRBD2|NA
CASRRLAGVLSYNEQFF
TGCGCCAGCAGAAGACTAGCGGGGGTCCTCTCCTACAATGAGCAGTTCTTC
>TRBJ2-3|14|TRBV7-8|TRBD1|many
CASSSGTGADTQYF
TGTGCCAGCAGCTCCGGGACAGGGGCCGATACGCAGTATTTT
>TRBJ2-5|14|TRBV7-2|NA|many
CASSLASGSETQYF
TGTGCCAGCAGCTTAGCGAGCGGGTCAGAGACCCAGTACTTC
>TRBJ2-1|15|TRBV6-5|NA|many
CASRPWQGWENEQFF
TGTGCCAGCAGGCCGTGGCAGGGCTGGGAAAATGAGCAGTTCTTC
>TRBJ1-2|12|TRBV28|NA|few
CASADRNYGYTF
TGTGCCAGCGCCGACAGGAACTATGGCTACACCTTC
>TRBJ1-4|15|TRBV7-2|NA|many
CASSSSLPRGEKLFF
TGTGCCAGCAGCTCGAGCCTACCCCGGGGTGAAAAACTGTTTTTT
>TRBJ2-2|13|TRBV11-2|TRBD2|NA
CASSGSGTGELFF
TGTGCCAGCAGCGGTAGCGGGACCGGGGAGCTGTTTTTT
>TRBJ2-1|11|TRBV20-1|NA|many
CSAVAGGEQFF
TGCAGTGCTGTTGCCGGGGGTGAGCAGTTCTTC
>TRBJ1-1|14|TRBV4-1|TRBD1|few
CASSPPGQAHEAFF
TGCGCCAGCAGCCCCCCCGGACAGGCCCATGAAGCTTTCTTT
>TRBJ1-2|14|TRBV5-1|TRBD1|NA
CASSDGTGNYGYTF
TGCGCCAGCAGCGATGGGACAGGGAACTATGGCTACACCTTC
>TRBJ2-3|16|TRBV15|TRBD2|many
CATSRAVGGGGDTQYF
TGTGCCACCAGCAGAGCCGTCGGGGGGGGCGGAGATACGCAGTATTTT
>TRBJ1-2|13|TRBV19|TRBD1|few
CASTSDRGNGYTF
TGTGCCAGTACGTCCGACAGGGGGAATGGCTACACCTTC
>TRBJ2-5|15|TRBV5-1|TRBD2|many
CASSFSASGAETQYF
TGCGCCAGCAGCTTCAGTGCTAGCGGGGCGGAGACCCAGTACTTC
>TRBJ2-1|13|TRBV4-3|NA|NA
CASSHVSYSEQFF
TGCGCCAGCAGCCACGTGTCCTACAGTGAGCAGTTCTTC
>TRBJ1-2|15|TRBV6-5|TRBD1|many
CASRLGQGRNYGYTF
TGTGCCAGCAGGCTCGGACAGGGGCGTAACTATGGCTACACCTTC
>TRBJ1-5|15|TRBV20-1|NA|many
CSPHIAGSGNQPQHF
TGCAGTCCTCACATTGCAGGGAGTGGCAATCAGCCCCAGCATTTT
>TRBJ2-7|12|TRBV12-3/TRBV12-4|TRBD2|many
CASGEGFYEQYF
TGTGCCAGTGGGGAGGGTTTCTACGAGCAGTACTTC
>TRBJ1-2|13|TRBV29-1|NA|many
CSVIGASNYGYTF
TGCAGCGTTATTGGTGCCAGCAACTATGGCTACACCTTC
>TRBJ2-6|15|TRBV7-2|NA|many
CASSFTSSGANVLTF
TGTGCCAGCAGCTTCACAAGCTCTGGGGCCAACGTCCTGACTTTC
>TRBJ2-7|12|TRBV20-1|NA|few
CSAREGLYEQYF
TGCAGTGCTAGAGAGGGGTTGTACGAGCAGTACTTC
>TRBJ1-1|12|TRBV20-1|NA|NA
CSARDLALRAFF
TGCAGTGCTAGAGACTTAGCCTTAAGAGCTTTCTTT
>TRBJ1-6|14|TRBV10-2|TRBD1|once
CASSGGTGASPPHF
TGCGCCAGCAGCGGGGGGACAGGGGCTTCACCCCCCCACTTT
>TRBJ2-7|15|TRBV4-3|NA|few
CASSLDISIFYEQYF
TGCGCCAGCAGCCTTGACATATCGATTTTCTACGAGCAGTACTTC
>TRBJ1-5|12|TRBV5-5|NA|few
CASSFYDQPQHF
TGTGCCAGCAGCTTTTACGATCAGCCCCAGCATTTT
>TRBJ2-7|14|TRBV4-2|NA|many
CASSQDSVRAKQYF
TGTGCCAGCAGCCAAGATTCCGTCAGGGCCAAGCAGTACTTC
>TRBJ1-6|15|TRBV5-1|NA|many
CASSLDHSYNSPLHF
TGCGCCAGCAGCTTGGACCACTCCTATAATTCACCCCTCCACTTT
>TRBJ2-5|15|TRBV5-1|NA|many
CASSLILATQETQYF
TGCGCCAGCAGCTTGATCTTGGCAACTCAAGAGACCCAGTACTTC
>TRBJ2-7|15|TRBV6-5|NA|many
CASSYFPGRGLEQYF
TGTGCCAGCAGTTACTTCCCGGGACGGGGGCTCGAGCAGTACTTC
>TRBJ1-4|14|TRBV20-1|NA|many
CSATTGGRNEKLFF
TGCAGTGCTACTACCGGGGGGCGTAATGAAAAACTGTTTTTT
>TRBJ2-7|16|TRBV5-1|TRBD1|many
CASSSQTGTGPYEQYF
TGCGCCAGCAGCTCGCAAACCGGGACAGGGCCCTACGAGCAGTACTTC
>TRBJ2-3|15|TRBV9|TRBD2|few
CASRGTSGGTDTQYF
TGTGCCAGCAGAGGGACTAGTGGGGGCACAGATACGCAGTATTTT
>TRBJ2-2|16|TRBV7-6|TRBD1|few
CASSFGQGLNGGELFF
TGTGCCAGCAGCTTTGGACAGGGGCTGAATGGCGGGGAGCTGTTTTTT
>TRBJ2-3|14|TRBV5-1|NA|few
CASSPTSNADTQYF
TGCGCCAGCAGCCCGACTAGTAACGCAGATACGCAGTATTTT
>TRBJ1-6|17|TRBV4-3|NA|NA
CASSLGLWGPGGSPLHF
TGCGCCAGCAGTCTTGGCCTTTGGGGACCAGGTGGCTCACCCCTCCACTTT
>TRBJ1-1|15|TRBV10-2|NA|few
CASRGNSVMNTEAFF
TGCGCCAGCAGGGGGAACAGCGTTATGAACACTGAAGCTTTCTTT
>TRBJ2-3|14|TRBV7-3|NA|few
CASSLGPGTDTQYF
TGTGCCAGCAGCTTAGGACCTGGAACAGATACGCAGTATTTT
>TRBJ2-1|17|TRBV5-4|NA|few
CASSLGSVAGFYNEQFF
TGTGCCAGCAGCTTGGGGTCCGTGGCAGGATTCTACAATGAGCAGTTCTTC
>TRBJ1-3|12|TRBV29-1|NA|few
CSVEGGGNTIYF
TGCAGCGTTGAAGGCGGGGGAAACACCATATATTTT
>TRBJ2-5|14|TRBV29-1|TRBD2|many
CSVVRGGPSETQYF
TGCAGCGTGGTCCGCGGGGGGCCCTCAGAGACCCAGTACTTC
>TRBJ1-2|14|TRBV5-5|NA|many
CASSLSSNGGGYTF
TGTGCCAGCAGCCTCTCGTCAAACGGAGGCGGCTACACCTTC
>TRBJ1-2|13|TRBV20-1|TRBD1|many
CSAREPGTGGYTF
TGCAGTGCTAGGGAACCCGGGACAGGAGGCTACACCTTC
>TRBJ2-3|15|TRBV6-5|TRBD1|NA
CASSYLTTGADTQYF
TGTGCCAGCAGTTACTTAACCACAGGGGCAGATACGCAGTATTTT
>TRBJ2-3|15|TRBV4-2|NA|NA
CASRGGSGEADTQYF
TGTGCCAGCAGGGGGGGTAGCGGCGAGGCAGATACGCAGTATTTT
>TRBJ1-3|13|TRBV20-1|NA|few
CSATRDIENTIYF
TGCAGTGCTACTAGGGACATAGAGAACACCATATATTTT
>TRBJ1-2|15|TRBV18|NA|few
CASSPAAGSEYGYTF
TGTGCCAGCTCACCAGCGGCAGGATCTGAATATGGCTACACCTTC
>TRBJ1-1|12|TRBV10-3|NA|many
CAISPTGVGAFF
TGTGCCATCAGCCCGACGGGGGTGGGTGCTTTCTTT
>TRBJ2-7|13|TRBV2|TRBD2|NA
CASKGTSVYEQYF
TGTGCCAGCAAGGGGACTAGCGTCTACGAGCAGTACTTC